This T cell receptor (beta chain) was identified in a study of human T cells and chemical hapten exposure. V lost 5 bases and J lost 6, with 6 bases in between. This CDR3 is built from 11 residues. TCRdb itself ran the 5' RACE reads through MiXCR, one entry per CDR3 protein. This table has some 150,000 distinct CDR3 sequences, 4.1% appearing once. Many counts were recorded for this clonotype. Unfractionated whole blood was the source from which total RNA was extracted. The chain joins TRBV12-3 or TRBV12-4 to TRBJ2-3; no clear D. The source is a female donor in good health. The CDR3, as DNA: TGTGCCAGCAGTCCGTTGGATACGCAGTATTTT. Protein product: CASSPLDTQYF.